This TCR beta chain was found in a study of T cells expressing NK-cell markers. Study summary: Cells sorted as CD3+CD56+NKG2C+, CD3+CD56+NKG2C- and CD3+CD56-NKG2C+ T cells supplied the TCR beta repertoires. Findings and limits, study-wide: In five to seven donors, dominant CD3+CD56+NKG2C+ clonotypes ranked among the top 10 CD8+ clonotypes.

Details on this clonotype: The antigen is unknown.

TCRdb reanalyzed the 5' RACE reads and collapses them to one entry per CDR3 protein, without DNA. The sample includes about 260,000 distinct CDR3 sequences. CDR3 size: 13 residues. Germline CDR1 is SGHNT and CDR2 is YYREEE (reference sequence). The sequencing input was blood T cells: a sorted CD56 or NKG2C T cell subset, CD4+ or CD8+ T cells, or bulk PBMC T cells (not recorded which). The chain combines TRBV5-4 with TRBJ2-2; TCRdb's D call of TRBD2 is untestable without DNA. This TCR was sampled from a man in his late teens or twenties in good health. CDR3 loop: CASSPARSGELFF.